This entry lists 28 T cell receptor beta chains sequenced from one sample in a study of TIL therapy for anti-PD-1-resistant metastatic lung cancer. The immunoSEQ assay was v3. TCRdb's table, derived via immunoSEQ multiplex PCR, lists solely in-frame clones and lacks some. The table records tens of thousands of clones, roughly 85% of them present only once. Time point defined: pre-treatment sample, taken before nivolumab and TIL therapy. Here the sequenced sample was blood, taken at baseline. Receptors originate from a man between 65 and 79 years old with non-small cell lung cancer.

The chain uses TRBV7-2 and TRBJ2-7; 9 bases match TRBD1. Trimming cost V 5 bases and J 11 bases; bases outside gene matches: 7. The CDR3 contains 12 residues. Germline V gene lookup returns CDR1 SGHTA and CDR2 FQGNSA. This CDR3 reads CASSPGTGRKYF. The DNA for the CDR3 is TGTGCCAGCAGCCCAGGGACAGGGCGGAAGTACTTC. Together with reference TRBV7-2 and TRBJ2-7, the CDR3 gives the full variable domain: GAGVSQSPSNKVTEKGKDVELRCDPISGHTALYWYRQSLGQGLEFLIYFQGNSAPDKSGLPSDRFSAERTGGSVSTLTIQRTQQEDSAVYLCASSPGTGRKYFGPGTRLTVT.

The rearrangement uses TRBV27 and TRBJ2-1, with unresolved D. V gave up 3 bases and J gave up 3 bases, with 12 bases separating them. Looked up from germline, CDR1 is MNHEY and CDR2 is SMNVEV (reference sequence). The CDR3 sequence is 15 residues long. The CDR3 DNA is TGTGCCAGCAGTTTGGACGTGTCGGGCTACAATGAGCAGTTCTTC. This translates into CASSLDVSGYNEQFF.

This rearrangement joins TRBV28 to TRBJ1-2; D might be TRBD1 (6 bases). Trimming stripped 4 bases from V and 1 base from J, with 16 bases between. CDR1 and CDR2 from the germline V gene are MDHEN and SYDVKM. CDR3 length equals 16 residues. The CDR3 here is CASSSLRQDHNYGYTF. In DNA, the CDR3 is TGTGCCAGCAGTTCCCTAAGACAGGATCATAACTATGGCTACACCTTC.

The V and J genes are TRBV6-6 and TRBJ1-4; D call uncertain. V lost 2 bases and J lost 3, with 4 bases in between. This CDR3 comprises 13 residues. CDR1 MNHNY and CDR2 SVGAGI come from the germline V gene (reference sequence). The CDR3 bases are TGTGCCAGCAGTTACGACTCTAATGAAAAACTGTTTTTT. It translates to CASSYDSNEKLFF.

This chain joins TRBV25-1 and TRBJ2-3; TRBD1 is a possible D gene (8 bases). Trimming cost V 5 bases and J 3 bases, with 15 bases left between them. This CDR3 has 15 residues. The germline CDR1 and CDR2 sequences are MGHDK and SYGVNS. The DNA of the CDR3 is TGTGCCAGCAGTTGGACAGGGAGGGGGACAGATACGCAGTATTTT. Translating it yields CASSWTGRGTDTQYF.

This clone was seen only a few times. V gene TRBV4-2 combines with J gene TRBJ1-4; TRBD1 matches at 8 bases. The CDR3 covers 16 residues. The ends lost 1 base at V and 4 bases at J; junction bases unmatched: 5. Germline assignment: CDR1 LGHNA and CDR2 YNFKEQ. The chain's CDR3 is CASSQGQGADNEKLFF. The CDR3 coding sequence is TGTGCCAGCAGCCAAGGGCAGGGGGCAGATAATGAAAAACTGTTTTTT.

This CDR3 is CASSSQYGVSTDTQYF. CDR3 coding DNA: TGCGCCAGCAGCTCCCAGTACGGGGTTAGCACAGATACGCAGTATTTT. V usage is TRBV5-1 and J usage is TRBJ2-3; D is possibly TRBD2 (5 bases). V was clipped by 3 bases and J by 0 bases, with 14 bases between them. The CDR3 extends over 16 amino acids. Germline CDR1 and CDR2: SGHRS and YFSETQ.

The gene calls are TRBV10-1 and TRBJ1-1; D gene uncertain. Trimming took off 3 bases at V and 1 base at J, with 12 bases between the two ends. There are 15 residues in the CDR3. Germline loops: CDR1 WNHNN, CDR2 SYGVQD (reference sequence). CDR3 DNA: TGCGCCAGCAGTGATGAGGCCAGACCGAACACTGAAGCTTTCTTT. It yields the protein CASSDEARPNTEAFF.

This clone was observed a handful of times. This chain uses TRBV5-6 with TRBJ2-5; D call uncertain. CDR3 length: 16 amino acids. Deletions cut 1 base from V and 2 bases from J, with 15 bases between. The germline gives CDR1 SGHDT, CDR2 YYEEEE. The CDR3 here is CASSLRGSSYQETQYF. In DNA form, the CDR3 reads TGTGCCAGCAGCTTGCGTGGGTCCAGTTATCAAGAGACCCAGTACTTC. Complete variable domain (other parts from reference TRBV5-6 and TRBJ2-5): DAGVTQSPTHLIKTRGQQVTLRCSPKSGHDTVSWYQQALGQGPQFIFQYYEEEERQRGNFPDRFSGHQFPNYSSELNVNALLLGDSALYLCASSLRGSSYQETQYFGPGTRLLVL.

This clone was counted between two and nine times. The V and J genes are TRBV28 and TRBJ2-7, with TRBD2 as a possible D gene (5 bases). The CDR3 consists of 14 residues. Germline V gives CDR1 MDHEN, CDR2 SYDVKM. V lost 2 bases and J 11 bases, leaving 19 bases between the germline ends. This CDR3 reads CASSLRSAGTREYF. DNA for the CDR3: TGTGCCAGCAGTTTAAGATCCGCCGGTACGAGGGAGTACTTC.

The V gene is TRBV21-1, the J gene TRBJ2-7. TRBV21-1 is assigned pseudogene status. The CDR3 sequence is 16 residues long. The CDR3 bases are TGTGCCAGCAGCAAAGGGGAATATTATTTCTCCTACGAGCAGTACTTC. It encodes CASSKGEYYFSYEQYF.

The genes are TRBV5-1 and TRBJ2-5; TRBD2 agrees at 7 bases. Germline V lookup: CDR1 SGHRS, CDR2 YFSETQ. Losses at the gene ends were 4 bases for V and 2 bases for J; bases not matched to a gene: 8. The CDR3 sequence is 15 residues long. The CDR3, as DNA: TGCGCCAGCAGCCCGAGCGGGGATACACAAGAGACCCAGTACTTC. It yields the protein CASSPSGDTQETQYF.

This clone was observed a few times. This chain links TRBV27 with TRBJ1-5, with D tentatively TRBD1 (5 bases). The CDR3 totals 13 residues. Germline assignment: CDR1 MNHEY and CDR2 SMNVEV (reference sequence). The ends were cut back, 3 bases at V and 6 bases at J, with 9 bases in the middle. The CDR3, as DNA: TGTGCCAGCAGTTTGGGGGGTGGTCAGCCCCAGCATTTT. Protein sequence: CASSLGGGQPQHF.

The CDR3 loop reads CASSASISGNTIYF. For the CDR3, the DNA is TGTGCCAGCAGCGCCAGTATATCCGGAAACACCATATATTTT. The chain links TRBV9 to TRBJ1-3; D not certain. Germline V CDR1 and CDR2: SGDLS, YYNGEE. The CDR3 contains 14 residues. Trimming removed 3 bases at V and 4 bases at J, with 11 bases between.

The sample holds a few counts of this clone. The V call is TRBV5-1, the J call TRBJ2-1, with a possible D match to TRBD2 (5 bases). Germline V gives CDR1 SGHRS, CDR2 YFSETQ. The CDR3 is 14 amino acids. The V end lost 7 bases, the J end lost 1 base, and 12 bases lay between the germline ends. The CDR3 region is CASGKAGSYNEQFF. The CDR3 DNA sequence: TGCGCCAGCGGGAAGGCGGGTTCCTACAATGAGCAGTTCTTC.

The chain uses TRBV4-2 and TRBJ2-3; 14 nucleotides match TRBD2. J was trimmed by 3 bases and V by 4 bases; bases with no gene match: 12. The CDR3 consists of 19 residues. Looked up from germline, CDR1 is LGHNA and CDR2 is YNFKEQ. This CDR3 reads CASSLGSGTSGRRTDTQYF. As DNA, the CDR3 is TGTGCCAGCAGCCTCGGATCCGGGACTAGCGGGAGAAGAACAGATACGCAGTATTTT.

This chain joins TRBV11-2 and TRBJ2-3; D is unresolved. The CDR3 is 14 amino acids. CDR1 is SGHAT and CDR2 is FQNNGV in the germline V gene. V was trimmed by 5 bases and J by 0 bases, leaving 9 bases between them. CDR3 sequence (DNA): TGTGCCAGCAGCCCAGAGTGGAGCACAGATACGCAGTATTTT. Amino acid sequence: CASSPEWSTDTQYF.

The V call is TRBV19, the J call TRBJ2-1; D gene ambiguous. This CDR3 comprises 14 residues. Trimming took 6 bases from V and 9 from J, leaving 18 bases between them. CDR1 and CDR2 (germline): LNHDA, SQIVND (reference sequence). The CDR3, as DNA: TGTGCCAGTAGCACTCCAACAATGGGCCGTGAGCAGTTCTTC. Translating gives CASSTPTMGREQFF.

The chain joins TRBV7-2 to TRBJ2-3, with D hard to call. This CDR3 is 13 amino acids long. Germline CDR1 SGHTA, CDR2 FQGNSA. Trimming took 2 bases from V and 5 from J, leaving 8 bases between them. The CDR3 region has the DNA TGTGCCAGCAGCTTAAATCTGGTAGATACGCAGTATTTT. The encoded protein is CASSLNLVDTQYF. Using reference TRBV7-2 and TRBJ2-3 for the parts outside the CDR3, the full variable domain is GAGVSQSPSNKVTEKGKDVELRCDPISGHTALYWYRQSLGQGLEFLIYFQGNSAPDKSGLPSDRFSAERTGGSVSTLTIQRTQQEDSAVYLCASSLNLVDTQYFGPGTRLTVL.

This clone was detected only a few times. The V call is TRBV29-1, the J call TRBJ2-7; TRBD1 is a possible D gene (5 bases). Germline CDR1 and CDR2: SQVTM and ANQGSEA. This CDR3 region has 11 residues. The ends were cut back, 4 bases at V and 3 bases at J, with 7 bases in the middle. Here the CDR3 DNA reads TGCAGCGTTGCCAGGGACTACGAGCAGTACTTC. This encodes CSVARDYEQYF.

The rearrangement joins TRBV7-6 to TRBJ1-1; 7 nucleotides match TRBD1. Trimming took 1 base from V and 5 from J; bases not matched to a gene: 7. CDR1 and CDR2 from the germline V gene are SGHVS and FNYEAQ. The CDR3 is 15 amino acids. CDR3 residues: CASSLGRGPLTEAFF. The CDR3 DNA follows: TGTGCCAGCAGCTTAGGGAGGGGGCCTTTGACTGAAGCTTTCTTT.

The chain is built from TRBV2 and TRBJ2-3; TRBD2 matches at 14 bases. J was trimmed by 0 bases and V by 7 bases; bases with no gene match: 9. The length of the CDR3 is 18 residues. CDR1 and CDR2 from the germline V gene are SNHLY and FYNNEI. The CDR3 nucleotides are TGTGCCAGCACCCGACTAGCGGGAGGGCCGGCTAGCACAGATACGCAGTATTTT. Its translation is CASTRLAGGPASTDTQYF.

J is TRBJ2-5 and V is TRBV6-6, with 10 bases aligning to TRBD1. The trim removed 6 bases at V and 5 bases at J, leaving 9 bases unmatched. Per germline, CDR1 MNHNY and CDR2 SVGAGI (reference sequence). The CDR3 runs to 15 residues. CDR3 loop: CASRTGTGVVETQYF. The CDR3 nucleotides are TGTGCCAGCAGGACCGGGACAGGGGTAGTCGAGACCCAGTACTTC.

This chain uses TRBV7-2 with TRBJ1-5; D not certain. Deletions cut 2 bases from V and 4 bases from J, with 6 bases between. The CDR3 is 13 amino acids. Germline lookup yields CDR1 SGHTA and CDR2 FQGNSA. CDR3 sequence: CASSLFPNQPQHF. CDR3 coding DNA: TGTGCCAGCAGCTTATTTCCTAATCAGCCCCAGCATTTT. Drawing the rest from reference TRBV7-2 and TRBJ1-5, the complete variable domain is GAGVSQSPSNKVTEKGKDVELRCDPISGHTALYWYRQSLGQGLEFLIYFQGNSAPDKSGLPSDRFSAERTGGSVSTLTIQRTQQEDSAVYLCASSLFPNQPQHFGDGTRLSIL.

V usage is TRBV29-1 and J usage is TRBJ2-3; 8 bases match TRBD1. V trimming: 4 bases; J trimming: 4 bases; junction bases outside the gene matches: 4. CDR3 length: 13 residues. Per germline, CDR1 SQVTM and CDR2 ANQGSEA. Here the CDR3 reads CSVARTGSDTQYF. DNA for the CDR3: TGCAGCGTTGCAAGGACAGGGTCAGATACGCAGTATTTT.

The chain links TRBV7-8 to TRBJ2-1; 10 nucleotides agree with TRBD2. V dropped 5 bases and J dropped 7; count of bases not matched to a gene: 11. Looked up from germline, CDR1 is SGHVS and CDR2 is FQNEAQ. This CDR3 is 16 amino acids long. The CDR3 nucleotides read TGTGCCAGCAGCGGGGGCCTAGCGGGAGCCCGGAATGAGCAGTTCTTC. Amino acids: CASSGGLAGARNEQFF.

This chain connects TRBV5-1 to TRBJ2-6; 7 bases align to TRBD1. This CDR3 region has 16 residues. J gave up 4 bases and V 2 bases, and 6 bases lay outside the gene matches. Germline CDR1 is SGHRS and CDR2 is YFSETQ. The CDR3 DNA sequence: TGCGCCAGCAGCTTAGGACAGGCAGACGGGGCCAACGTCCTGACTTTC. Amino acids: CASSLGQADGANVLTF. The variable domain in full, completed from reference TRBV5-1 and TRBJ2-6, reads KAGVTQTPRYLIKTRGQQVTLSCSPISGHRSVSWYQQTPGQGLQFLFEYFSETQRNKGNFPGRFSGRQFSNSRSEMNVSTLELGDSALYLCASSLGQADGANVLTFGAGSRLTVL.

The chain is built from TRBV7-9 and TRBJ1-2; D unresolved. CDR3 length equals 12 residues. Germline loops: CDR1 SEHNR, CDR2 FQNEAQ (reference sequence). Trimming stripped 5 bases from V and 7 bases from J, with 11 bases between. The CDR3 reads CASSPSLRGYTF. The DNA for the CDR3 is TGTGCCAGCAGCCCAAGTTTACGTGGCTACACCTTC.